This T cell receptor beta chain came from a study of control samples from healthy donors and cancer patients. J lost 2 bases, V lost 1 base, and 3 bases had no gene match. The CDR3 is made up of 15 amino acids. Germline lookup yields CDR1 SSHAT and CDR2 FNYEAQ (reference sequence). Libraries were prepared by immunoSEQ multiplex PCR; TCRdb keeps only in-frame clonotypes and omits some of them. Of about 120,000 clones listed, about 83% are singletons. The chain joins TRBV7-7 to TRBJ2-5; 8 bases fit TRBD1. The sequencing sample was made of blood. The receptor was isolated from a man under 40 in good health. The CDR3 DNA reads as TGTGCCAGCAGCTTAGGGGGGACAGGTCAAGAGACCCAGTACTTC. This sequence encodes CASSLGGTGQETQYF.